One and the same sample provided the 22 T cell receptor beta chains below, sequenced in a study of T-cell reconstitution after alpha-beta-depleted transplantation in children. TCRbeta library preparation incorporated unique molecular identifiers. TCRdb passed the PCR reads through MiXCR, listing each CDR3 protein once. The sample shows approximately 1,000,000 distinct CDR3 sequences, about 29% of them seen only once. The source was PBMCs, mostly from graft donor cells, collected 360 days after TCRalphabeta/CD19-depleted stem cell transplant. These receptors all stem from a boy less than two years old who had a stem cell transplant for SCID, so the T cells may come from the graft donor.

The chain recombines TRBV18 with TRBJ2-3; 7 bases are shared with TRBD2. CDR1 and CDR2 (germline): KGHSH, LQKENI. The V gene end was trimmed by 4 bases and the J gene end by 2 bases; junction bases not matched to a gene: 9. The CDR3 loop spans 16 amino acids. The CDR3 DNA reads TGTGCCAGCTCACATGTGCCCGGGACTAACACAGATACGCAGTATTTT. Protein product: CASSHVPGTNTDTQYF.

The V and J genes are TRBV20-1 and TRBJ1-4; D uncertain. CDR1 is DFQATT, CDR2 SNEGSKA, per germline (reference sequence). The CDR3 length is 14 residues. V was cut by 1 base and J by 5 bases, with 11 bases left in between. The CDR3 sequence is CSARVDGVNEKLFF. The CDR3 nucleotides are TGCAGTGCTAGAGTAGACGGAGTGAATGAAAAACTGTTTTTT.

The chain carries TRBV5-1 and TRBJ2-2; 9 bases agree with TRBD1. CDR3 size: 16 residues. V gave up 7 bases and J gave up 7 bases; unmatched junction bases: 14. Germline CDR1 SGHRS, CDR2 YFSETQ. The CDR3 is CASLDRDRERGGELFF. Here the CDR3 DNA reads TGCGCCAGCCTCGACCGGGACAGGGAACGTGGCGGGGAGCTGTTTTTT.

The rearrangement links TRBV5-1 to TRBJ2-5, with D possibly called TRBD1 or TRBD2 (6 bases each). The germline V gene encodes CDR1 SGHRS and CDR2 YFSETQ. V was shortened by 1 base and J by 2 bases, with 12 bases between the two germline ends. CDR3 length equals 15 residues. The CDR3 protein is CASSLFPGAQETQYF. The CDR3 DNA sequence: TGCGCCAGCAGCTTGTTCCCGGGGGCACAAGAGACCCAGTACTTC.

The genes are TRBV5-6 and TRBJ1-2; D unresolved. This CDR3 is 16 amino acids long. V was cut by 0 bases and J by 5 bases, with 17 bases left in between. Germline V gene lookup returns CDR1 SGHDT and CDR2 YYEEEE. The CDR3 region is CASSLVGTLRSYGYTF. In nucleotides, the CDR3 is TGTGCCAGCAGCTTGGTTGGCACTCTACGATCATATGGCTACACCTTC.

V is TRBV2 and J is TRBJ2-7; 9 bases match TRBD1. J lost 3 bases, V lost 6 bases, and 9 bases had no gene match. From germline, CDR1 is SNHLY and CDR2 FYNNEI. This CDR3 comprises 15 residues. The CDR3 DNA reads as TGTGCCAGCAGGGCCGCCTGGACAGGGGTCTACGAGCAGTACTTC. It encodes CASRAAWTGVYEQYF.

The chain links TRBV20-1 to TRBJ1-1; D is undetermined. This CDR3 is built from 13 residues. Germline V gene sequence: CDR1 DFQATT, CDR2 SNEGSKA (reference sequence). Trimming stripped 6 bases from V and 1 base from J, with 12 bases between. CDR3 region: CSAPKGSNTEAFF. The CDR3 nucleotides are TGCAGTGCCCCAAAGGGATCGAACACTGAAGCTTTCTTT.

V is TRBV29-1 and J is TRBJ1-1; D gene unclear. The CDR3 has 14 amino acids. Deletions cut 5 bases from V and 5 bases from J, with 18 bases between. CDR1 SQVTM and CDR2 ANQGSEA come from the germline V gene. CDR3 bases: TGCAGCGTTACTGAAGTGAGTTTAAGGACTGAAGCTTTCTTT. Its translation is CSVTEVSLRTEAFF.

CDR3 protein: CAISGTKGQPNYGYTF. The CDR3, as DNA: TGTGCCATCAGTGGTACAAAGGGACAGCCTAACTATGGCTACACCTTC. The rearrangement uses TRBV10-3 and TRBJ1-2; TRBD1 matches at 7 bases. Trimming removed 4 bases from V and 0 bases from J; junction bases left unmatched: 8. The germline V gene has CDR1 ENHRY and CDR2 SYGVKD. CDR3 length: 16 amino acids.

The V and J genes are TRBV5-1 and TRBJ1-3; tentative D call: TRBD1 (5 bases). Trimming removed 0 bases from V and 0 bases from J, with 10 bases in between. The CDR3 has 16 residues. CDR1 is SGHRS, CDR2 YFSETQ, per germline. CDR3 DNA: TGCGCCAGCAGCTTGGCGATAGGGGCCTCTGGAAACACCATATATTTT. Translating gives CASSLAIGASGNTIYF.

This chain uses TRBV20-1 with TRBJ2-1; TRBD2 matches 7 bases. V dropped 1 base and J dropped 4; count of bases not matched to a gene: 16. The CDR3 spans 18 residues. Germline CDR1 and CDR2: DFQATT and SNEGSKA (reference sequence). In DNA form, the CDR3 reads TGCAGTGCTAGAGTCCCCCCGGCGGGGGAATATTCTTACAATGAGCAGTTCTTC. This sequence encodes CSARVPPAGEYSYNEQFF.

The rearrangement uses TRBV28 and TRBJ2-7; D ambiguous. This CDR3 spans 13 amino acids. Germline CDR1 is MDHEN and CDR2 is SYDVKM. Trimming cost V 5 bases and J 5 bases, with 13 bases left between them. DNA of the CDR3: TGTGCCAGCAGTCCACCCACCGGACACGAGCAGTACTTC. Its protein product is CASSPPTGHEQYF.

The CDR3 DNA follows: TGTGCCAGCAGACGGACAGGGACAACCTACGAGCAGTACTTC. Protein sequence: CASRRTGTTYEQYF. The gene calls are TRBV12-3 or TRBV12-4 and TRBJ2-7; 8 bases agree with TRBD1. The V and J ends lost 6 bases and 2 bases, in that order; junction bases with no gene match: 6. The length of the CDR3 is 14 residues.

This clonotype was detected only a few times. The V and J genes are TRBV24-1 and TRBJ1-5, with a weak D call TRBD1 (6 bases). Looked up from germline, CDR1 is KGHDR and CDR2 is SFDVKD. CDR3 length: 18 amino acids. The V end lost 2 bases, the J end lost 1 base, and 17 bases lay between the germline ends. CDR3 coding DNA: TGTGCCACCAGTGATTCCCCCGATCGACAGGCGAGCAATCAGCCCCAGCATTTT. Residues: CATSDSPDRQASNQPQHF.

The chain has TRBV6-5 and TRBJ1-5, with D uncertain. The germline V gene has CDR1 MNHEY and CDR2 SVGAGI. This CDR3 contains 14 residues. Trimming took 3 bases from V and 3 from J, leaving 9 bases between them. CDR3 in amino acids: CASSYLQTNQPQHF. The CDR3 nucleotides read TGTGCCAGCAGTTATCTCCAGACCAATCAGCCCCAGCATTTT.

The chain recombines TRBV3-1 with TRBJ2-1; 7 nucleotides align to TRBD2. V shed 1 base and J 4 bases; nucleotides not matched to a gene: 7. Germline V lookup: CDR1 LGHDT, CDR2 YNNKEL (reference sequence). This CDR3 contains 16 residues. CDR3 amino acids: CASSQASRTRYNEQFF. CDR3 DNA: TGTGCCAGCAGCCAAGCGAGCAGGACTAGGTACAATGAGCAGTTCTTC.

This clonotype was counted many times. The J gene is TRBJ2-3, the V gene TRBV3-1, with D unresolved. CDR3 length: 13 residues. Germline CDR1 reads LGHDT; CDR2 reads YNNKEL (reference sequence). V was trimmed by 3 bases and J by 4 bases, leaving 8 bases between them. The CDR3 DNA sequence: TGTGCCAGCAGCCAGCCGTGGGCAGATACGCAGTATTTT. Its protein product is CASSQPWADTQYF.

This clonotype was observed a handful of times. V gene TRBV6-2 or TRBV6-3 combines with J gene TRBJ1-1; 9 nucleotides match TRBD1. Losses at the gene ends were 5 bases for V and 4 bases for J; bases not matched to a gene: 5. The CDR3 consists of 14 residues. From germline, CDR1 is MNHEY and CDR2 SVGEGT. The DNA of the CDR3 is TGTGCCAGCAGTGGACAGGGGCAGAGCACTGAAGCTTTCTTT. The encoded protein is CASSGQGQSTEAFF.

This chain links TRBV20-1 with TRBJ2-1; 8 nucleotides align to TRBD1. Trimming at V came to 0 bases and at J to 4 bases, leaving 8 bases not matched to a gene. The CDR3 runs 16 residues. CDR1 is DFQATT and CDR2 is SNEGSKA in the germline V gene (reference sequence). In nucleotides, the CDR3 is TGCAGTGCTAGAGATTACAGGGGGGCAATGTACAATGAGCAGTTCTTC. This codes for CSARDYRGAMYNEQFF.

This clonotype was seen a handful of times. This sequence joins TRBV28 and TRBJ2-7; D is unresolved. The CDR3 contains 13 residues. V shed 2 bases and J shed 2 bases, with 7 bases lying between them. Per the germline V gene, CDR1 is MDHEN and CDR2 is SYDVKM. The CDR3 DNA is TGTGCCAGCAGTTTACCGGACGCCTACGAGCAGTACTTC. It is translated as CASSLPDAYEQYF.

This clonotype was recorded many times. The chain employs TRBV12-3 or TRBV12-4 and TRBJ1-2; D unresolved. V was pared by 3 bases and J by 3 bases, with 8 bases between. The CDR3 has 13 residues. This CDR3 reads CASSFRTDYGYTF. CDR3 bases: TGTGCCAGCAGTTTTAGAACTGACTATGGCTACACCTTC.

The chain carries TRBV20-1 and TRBJ2-1, with TRBD2 matching 11 bases. V was pared by 3 bases and J by 9 bases, with 7 bases of the junction left unmatched. The germline gives CDR1 DFQATT, CDR2 SNEGSKA (reference sequence). This CDR3 region has 14 residues. CDR3 in amino acids: CSASRLAGGGEQFF. Here the CDR3 DNA reads TGCAGTGCTAGCCGGCTAGCGGGGGGAGGTGAGCAGTTCTTC.